This note documents a single TCR beta chain sequence. Its antigen remains unidentified. These data come from a study of radiotherapy plus CTLA-4 blockade in lung cancer. Study context: Of the patients, 15% to 20% showed objective responses and approximately 34% attained disease control. Overall study results and limits: TCR clones from tumors expanded in blood after radiotherapy plus ipilimumab. Early clone dynamics of blood T cells, plus interferon-beta, reportedly predicted response best.

The CDR3 runs 13 residues. The V gene's germline CDR1 is SGHAT and CDR2 FQDESV (reference sequence). Trimming removed 5 bases at V and 4 bases at J, with 8 bases between. TCRdb keeps only in-frame clones here, not all; method: immunoSEQ multiplex PCR. The sample carries 85,000 to 100,000 clones, around 84% recorded once. This TCR came from a human donor with non-small cell lung cancer that progressed on radiotherapy plus ipilimumab. This chain links TRBV11-1 with TRBJ2-2; D is undetermined. The specimen comprised peripheral blood, sampled from a patient treated with radiotherapy plus ipilimumab. The CDR3 DNA follows: TGTGCCAGCAGCCCACATAGCACCGGGGAGCTGTTTTTT. The encoded protein is CASSPHSTGELFF.